One sample yielded the 6 T cell receptor beta chains listed below, sequenced in a study of identical twins. One entry per CDR3 protein results from TCRdb running MiXCR on the 5' RACE reads. The sample yields more than 400,000 distinct CDR3 sequences, 12% to 15% seen once. The sample was also linked to a second study, of yellow fever vaccine responses in identical twins.

Sequenced material: CD4+ T cells sorted from blood. Receptor source: a woman between 18 and 29 years old in good health.

This chain connects TRBV10-2 to TRBJ2-2; 8 positions match TRBD2. CDR3 length: 15 amino acids. Trimming cost V 0 bases and J 6 bases; bases outside gene matches: 3. Germline CDR1 WSHSY, CDR2 SAAADI. This chain's CDR3 is CASSESRGGAGELFF. The CDR3 nucleotides read TGCGCCAGCAGTGAGTCTCGGGGGGGAGCCGGGGAGCTGTTTTTT.

Ten or more counts support this clonotype. V usage is TRBV12-3 or TRBV12-4 and J usage is TRBJ1-3; D unclear. The CDR3 sequence is 13 residues long. Between the trimmed V and J ends, which lost 10 bases and 0 bases, there was a span of 10 bases. The CDR3 coding sequence is TGTGCCACCCGACGAGCCTCTGGAAACACCATATATTTT. This codes for CATRRASGNTIYF.

This clonotype was observed many times. The J gene is TRBJ2-1, the V gene TRBV10-3; D call uncertain. The germline gives CDR1 ENHRY, CDR2 SYGVKD. V shed 3 bases and J shed 4 bases, with 10 bases lying between them. The CDR3 extends over 14 amino acids. The chain's CDR3 is CAISDLGKYNEQFF. CDR3 coding DNA: TGTGCCATCAGTGATTTAGGGAAATACAATGAGCAGTTCTTC.

The J gene is TRBJ2-3, the V gene TRBV28; D ambiguous. The germline CDR1 and CDR2 sequences are MDHEN and SYDVKM. The CDR3 runs 15 residues. Trimming took off 9 bases at V and 0 bases at J, with 16 bases between the two ends. CDR3 protein: CASNIGLPSTDTQYF. The DNA for the CDR3 is TGTGCCAGTAATATCGGTTTGCCTAGCACAGATACGCAGTATTTT.

Many counts were recorded for this clonotype. The rearrangement uses TRBV5-1 and TRBJ1-1; D may be TRBD1 (6 bases). V was cut by 0 bases and J by 0 bases, with 9 bases left in between. CDR3 length: 15 amino acids. CDR1 SGHRS and CDR2 YFSETQ come from the germline V gene. In DNA form, the CDR3 reads TGCGCCAGCAGCTTGGGCGGGGGCATGAACACTGAAGCTTTCTTT. It yields the protein CASSLGGGMNTEAFF.

This clonotype has a single count. Written as DNA, the CDR3 is TGTGCCAGCAGTGACGCGGGAGGCCGCTATGAGCAGTTCTTC. This translates into CASSDAGGRYEQFF. The chain uses TRBV6-1 and TRBJ2-1; 8 bases align to TRBD2. V lost 3 bases and J lost 8; bases outside the gene matches: 6. From germline, CDR1 is MNHNS and CDR2 SASEGT. This CDR3 is built from 14 residues.